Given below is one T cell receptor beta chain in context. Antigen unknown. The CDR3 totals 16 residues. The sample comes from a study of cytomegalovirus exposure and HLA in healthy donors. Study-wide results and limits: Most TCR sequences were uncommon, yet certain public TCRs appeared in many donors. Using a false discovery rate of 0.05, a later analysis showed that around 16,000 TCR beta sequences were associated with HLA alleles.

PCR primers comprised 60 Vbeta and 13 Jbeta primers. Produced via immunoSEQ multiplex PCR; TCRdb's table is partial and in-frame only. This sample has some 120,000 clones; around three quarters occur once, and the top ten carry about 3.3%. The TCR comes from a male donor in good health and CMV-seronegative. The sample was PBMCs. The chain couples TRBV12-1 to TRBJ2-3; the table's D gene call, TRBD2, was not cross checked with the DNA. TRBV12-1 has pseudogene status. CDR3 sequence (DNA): TGTGCCAGCAGCCCGTGGGCGGGAGGGGGCACAGATACGCAGTATTTT. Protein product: CASSPWAGGGTDTQYF.